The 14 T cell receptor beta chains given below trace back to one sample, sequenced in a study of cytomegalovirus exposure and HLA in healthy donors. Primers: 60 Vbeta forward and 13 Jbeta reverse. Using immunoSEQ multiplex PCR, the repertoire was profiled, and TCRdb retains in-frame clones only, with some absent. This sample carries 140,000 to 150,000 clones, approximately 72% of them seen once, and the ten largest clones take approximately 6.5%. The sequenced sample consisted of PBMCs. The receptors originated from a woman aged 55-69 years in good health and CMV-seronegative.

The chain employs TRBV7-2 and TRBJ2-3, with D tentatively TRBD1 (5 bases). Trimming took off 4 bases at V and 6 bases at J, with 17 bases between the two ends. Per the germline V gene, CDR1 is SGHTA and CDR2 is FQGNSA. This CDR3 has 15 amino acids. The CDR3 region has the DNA TGTGCCAGCAGCTGGAGAAATACAGGTGGCGATACGCAGTATTTT. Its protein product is CASSWRNTGGDTQYF.

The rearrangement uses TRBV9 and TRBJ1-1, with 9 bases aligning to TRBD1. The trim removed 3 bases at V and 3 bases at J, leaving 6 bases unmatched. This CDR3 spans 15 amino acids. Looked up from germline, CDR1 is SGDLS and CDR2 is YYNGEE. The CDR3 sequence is CASSAWDRVDTEAFF. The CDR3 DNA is TGTGCCAGCAGCGCATGGGACAGGGTGGACACTGAAGCTTTCTTT.

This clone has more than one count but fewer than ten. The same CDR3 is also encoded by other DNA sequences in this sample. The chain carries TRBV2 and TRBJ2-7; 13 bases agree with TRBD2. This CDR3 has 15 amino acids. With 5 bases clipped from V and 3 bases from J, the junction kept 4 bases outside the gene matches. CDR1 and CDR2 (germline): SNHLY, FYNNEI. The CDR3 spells CASSPRTSGSYEQYF. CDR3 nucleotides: TGTGCCAGCAGTCCCCGGACTAGCGGGAGCTACGAGCAGTACTTC.

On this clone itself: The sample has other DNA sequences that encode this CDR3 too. CDR3 sequence reads: CASSIGRVRGEAFF. The CDR3 region has the DNA TGTGCCAGTAGTATAGGCAGGGTTCGTGGTGAAGCTTTCTTT. The gene calls are TRBV19 and TRBJ1-1; D is perhaps TRBD1 (5 bases). CDR1 is LNHDA and CDR2 is SQIVND in the germline V gene (reference sequence). V was clipped by 1 base and J by 7 bases, with 13 bases between them. The CDR3 is made up of 14 amino acids. Based on the CDR3 plus reference TRBV19 and TRBJ1-1, the full variable domain is DGGITQSPKYLFRKEGQNVTLSCEQNLNHDAMYWYRQDPGQGLRLIYYSQIVNDFQKGDIAEGYSVSREKKESFPLTVTSAQKNPTAFYLCASSIGRVRGEAFFGQGTRLTVV.

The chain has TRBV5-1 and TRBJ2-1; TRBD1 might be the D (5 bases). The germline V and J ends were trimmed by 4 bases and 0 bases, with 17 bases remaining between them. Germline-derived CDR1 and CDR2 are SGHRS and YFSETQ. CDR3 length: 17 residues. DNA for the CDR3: TGCGCCAGCAGCATATATCGACAGAGGAGCTCCTACAATGAGCAGTTCTTC. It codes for CASSIYRQRSSYNEQFF.

CDR3: CATSALSGRTYEQYF. The DNA for the CDR3 is TGTGCCACCAGCGCCCTTAGCGGGAGGACCTACGAGCAGTACTTC. This chain links TRBV15 with TRBJ2-7; 10 bases map to TRBD2. Trimming cost V 5 bases and J 2 bases; bases outside gene matches: 6. The CDR3 loop spans 15 amino acids. The germline V gene encodes CDR1 LNHNV and CDR2 YYDKDF (reference sequence).

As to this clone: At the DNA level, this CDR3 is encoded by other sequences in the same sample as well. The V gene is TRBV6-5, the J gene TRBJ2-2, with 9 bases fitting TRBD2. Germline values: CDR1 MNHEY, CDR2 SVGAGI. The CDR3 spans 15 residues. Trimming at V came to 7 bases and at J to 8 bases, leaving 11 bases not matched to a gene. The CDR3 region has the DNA TGTGCCAGCACGCAAAGACTAGCGGCCACTGGGGAGCTGTTTTTT. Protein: CASTQRLAATGELFF.

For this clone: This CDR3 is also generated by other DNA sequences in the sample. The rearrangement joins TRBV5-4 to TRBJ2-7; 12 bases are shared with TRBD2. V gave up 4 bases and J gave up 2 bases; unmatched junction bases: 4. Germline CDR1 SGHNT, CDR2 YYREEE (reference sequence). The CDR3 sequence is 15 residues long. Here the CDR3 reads CASSPRTSGAYEQYF. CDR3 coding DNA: TGTGCCAGCAGCCCGCGGACTAGCGGGGCCTACGAGCAGTACTTC.

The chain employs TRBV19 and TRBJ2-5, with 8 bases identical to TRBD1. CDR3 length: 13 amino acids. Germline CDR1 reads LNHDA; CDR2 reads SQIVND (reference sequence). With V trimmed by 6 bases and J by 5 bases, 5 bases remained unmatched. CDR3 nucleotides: TGTGCCAGTAGGCAGGGGGCGGGGGAGACCCAGTACTTC. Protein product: CASRQGAGETQYF.

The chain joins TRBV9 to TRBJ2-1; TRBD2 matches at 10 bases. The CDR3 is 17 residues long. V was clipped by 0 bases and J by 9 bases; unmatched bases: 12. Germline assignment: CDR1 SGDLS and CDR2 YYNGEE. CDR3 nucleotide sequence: TGTGCCAGCAGCGTAGATCTAGCGGGAGACATGGGAGGTGAGCAGTTCTTC. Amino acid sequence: CASSVDLAGDMGGEQFF.

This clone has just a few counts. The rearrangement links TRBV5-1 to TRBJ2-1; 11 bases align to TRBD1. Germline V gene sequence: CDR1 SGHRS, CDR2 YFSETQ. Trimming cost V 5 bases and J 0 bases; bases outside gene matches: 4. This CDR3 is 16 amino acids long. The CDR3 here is CASRPGTGGSYNEQFF. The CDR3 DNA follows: TGCGCCAGCAGGCCCGGGACAGGGGGCTCCTACAATGAGCAGTTCTTC.

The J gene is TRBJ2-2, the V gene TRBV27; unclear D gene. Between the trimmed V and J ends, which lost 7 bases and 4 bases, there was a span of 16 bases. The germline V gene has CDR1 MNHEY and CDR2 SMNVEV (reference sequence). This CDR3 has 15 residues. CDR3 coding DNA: TGTGCCAGCAACCTTCTAGGTCGTGGCACCGGGGAGCTGTTTTTT. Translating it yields CASNLLGRGTGELFF.

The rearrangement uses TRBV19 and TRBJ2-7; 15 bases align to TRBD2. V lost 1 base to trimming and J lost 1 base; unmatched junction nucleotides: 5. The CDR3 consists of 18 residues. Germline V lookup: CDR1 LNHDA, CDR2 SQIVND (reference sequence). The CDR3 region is CASSIVGLAGGRSYEQYF. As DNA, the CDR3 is TGTGCCAGTAGTATAGTGGGACTAGCGGGAGGCCGGTCCTACGAGCAGTACTTC.

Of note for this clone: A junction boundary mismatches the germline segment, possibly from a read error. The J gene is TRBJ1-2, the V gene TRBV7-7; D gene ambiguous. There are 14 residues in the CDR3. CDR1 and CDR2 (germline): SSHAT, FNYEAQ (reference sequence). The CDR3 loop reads CASSLYLFRDGYTF. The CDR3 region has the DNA TGTGCTAGCAGCTTATACCTCTTTCGCGATGGCTACACCTTC.